This T cell receptor (beta chain) appears in the sequencing data of a study of shared clonotypes between healthy human individuals. Whole-study context: Per-donor plates numbered three CD4 naive, three CD4 memory, two CD8 naive and one CD8 memory.

Findings and caveats of the study: Only blood underwent sampling, and tissue repertoires likely differ.

Assay execution took place at the deep level. Here immunoSEQ multiplex PCR was the method, and the copy in TCRdb shows in-frame clones only, minus some. Here the sample spans 100,000 or so clones, about 66% being singletons. V was trimmed by 10 bases and J by 4 bases, leaving 19 bases between them. This CDR3 region has 14 residues. Germline values: CDR1 MDHEN, CDR2 SYDVKM. This clone turned up a few times. Its specificity is unknown. This TCR came from a woman aged 30 to 39 in good health. The specimen was memory CD8+ T cells sorted from blood. Subset of the sample: CD45RO+ cells pooled with CCR7-negative TemRA cells. The chain recombines TRBV28 with TRBJ1-2; D may be TRBD1 (6 bases). In DNA form, the CDR3 reads TGTGCCATAAGACCTCAGGGGTTCGGCTATGGCTACACCTTC. It codes for CAIRPQGFGYGYTF.